These T cell receptor beta chains were read from a single sample in a study of blood T cell repertoires in COVID-19. The repertoire was sequenced with immunoSEQ multiplex PCR; TCRdb's copy has only in-frame clones and lacks some. The table shows some 20,000 clones, with about nine tenths occurring only once. Sequencing input: peripheral blood. The receptors originated from a man aged 65 to 85 with acute or convalescent COVID-19. Both conserved end residues are part of each CDR3. The D gene is left open where the match is weak. Clone size appears in some rows only: once, few, many, or a class for an expanded clone.

v_call: TRBV24-1
d_call: TRBD2
j_call: TRBJ2-3
clone_size: -
cdr3_length: 17
cdr3_aa: CATSDSGTSGSTDTQYF
cdr3_nt: TGTGCCACCAGTGATTCCGGGACTAGCGGGAGCACAGATACGCAGTATTTT

v_call: TRBV11-3
d_call: -
j_call: TRBJ2-2
clone_size: -
cdr3_length: 15
cdr3_aa: CASSRNSVVSGELFF
cdr3_nt: TGTGCCAGCAGCCGCAATTCGGTGGTGTCCGGGGAGCTGTTTTTT

v_call: TRBV20-1
d_call: -
j_call: TRBJ1-6
clone_size: -
cdr3_length: 13
cdr3_aa: CSASRLGGSPLHF
cdr3_nt: TGCAGTGCTAGTCGACTGGGGGGTTCACCCCTCCACTTT

v_call: TRBV15
d_call: TRBD1
j_call: TRBJ2-1
clone_size: -
cdr3_length: 16
cdr3_aa: CATSRPSGQGYNEQFF
cdr3_nt: TGTGCCACCAGCCGTCCGTCGGGACAGGGCTACAATGAGCAGTTCTTC

v_call: TRBV3-1/TRBV3-2
d_call: TRBD1
j_call: TRBJ2-5
clone_size: -
cdr3_length: 16
cdr3_aa: CASSSRDRGSLETQYF
cdr3_nt: TGTGCCAGCAGCTCCCGGGACAGGGGGTCGCTAGAGACCCAGTACTTC

v_call: TRBV27
d_call: -
j_call: TRBJ1-1
clone_size: -
cdr3_length: 13
cdr3_aa: CASSLQGNTEAFF
cdr3_nt: TGTGCCAGCAGTTTACAGGGGAACACTGAAGCTTTCTTT

v_call: TRBV7-2
d_call: TRBD1
j_call: TRBJ1-3
clone_size: -
cdr3_length: 15
cdr3_aa: CASTLQDRWGNTIYF
cdr3_nt: TGTGCCAGCACCCTCCAGGACAGGTGGGGAAACACCATATATTTT

v_call: TRBV27
d_call: TRBD2
j_call: TRBJ2-1
clone_size: -
cdr3_length: 18
cdr3_aa: CASTKLAGGRSSYNEQFF
cdr3_nt: TGTGCCAGCACCAAATTAGCGGGGGGGAGGAGCTCCTACAATGAGCAGTTCTTC

v_call: TRBV5-1
d_call: TRBD2
j_call: TRBJ2-1
clone_size: -
cdr3_length: 16
cdr3_aa: CASSLGPRGSGDEQFF
cdr3_nt: TGCGCCAGCAGCTTGGGACCCCGCGGGAGTGGCGATGAGCAGTTCTTC

v_call: TRBV4-3
d_call: -
j_call: TRBJ1-1
clone_size: -
cdr3_length: 13
cdr3_aa: CASSHQGKTEAFF
cdr3_nt: TGCGCCAGCAGCCACCAGGGAAAGACTGAAGCTTTCTTT

v_call: TRBV27
d_call: -
j_call: TRBJ2-3
clone_size: -
cdr3_length: 12
cdr3_aa: CASSQGSDTQYF
cdr3_nt: TGTGCCAGCAGCCAGGGTTCAGATACGCAGTATTTT

v_call: TRBV5-4
d_call: -
j_call: TRBJ2-3
clone_size: -
cdr3_length: 14
cdr3_aa: CASSPRARRDTQYF
cdr3_nt: TGTGCCAGCAGCCCCAGGGCGCGCAGAGATACGCAGTATTTT

v_call: TRBV29-1
d_call: -
j_call: TRBJ2-7
clone_size: -
cdr3_length: 11
cdr3_aa: CSVEGQYEQYF
cdr3_nt: TGCAGCGTCGAGGGTCAGTACGAGCAGTACTTC

v_call: TRBV28
d_call: -
j_call: TRBJ1-1
clone_size: -
cdr3_length: 15
cdr3_aa: CASSLPRRAVIRAFF
cdr3_nt: TGTGCCAGCAGTTTACCCCGCAGGGCAGTAATCAGAGCTTTCTTT

v_call: TRBV28
d_call: -
j_call: TRBJ1-1
clone_size: -
cdr3_length: 13
cdr3_aa: CASTVGGRTEAFF
cdr3_nt: TGTGCCAGCACCGTCGGGGGAAGAACTGAAGCTTTCTTT

v_call: TRBV19
d_call: TRBD1
j_call: TRBJ1-5
clone_size: -
cdr3_length: 16
cdr3_aa: CASSLGTGRGNQPQHF
cdr3_nt: TGTGCCAGTAGCCTAGGGACAGGGCGAGGCAATCAGCCCCAGCATTTT

v_call: TRBV5-6
d_call: TRBD1
j_call: TRBJ2-7
clone_size: -
cdr3_length: 14
cdr3_aa: CASSWGQGAYEQYF
cdr3_nt: TGTGCCAGCAGCTGGGGACAGGGGGCCTACGAGCAGTACTTC

v_call: TRBV6-6
d_call: -
j_call: TRBJ1-6
clone_size: -
cdr3_length: 14
cdr3_aa: CASSLTTFNSPLHF
cdr3_nt: TGTGCCAGCAGCTTAACGACATTTAATTCACCCCTCCACTTT

v_call: TRBV5-1
d_call: TRBD1
j_call: TRBJ1-1
clone_size: once
cdr3_length: 14
cdr3_aa: CASSPRTGNTEAFF
cdr3_nt: TGCGCCAGCAGCCCTCGGACAGGTAACACTGAAGCTTTCTTT

v_call: TRBV29-1
d_call: -
j_call: TRBJ2-7
clone_size: -
cdr3_length: 13
cdr3_aa: CSVEGTGIYEQYF
cdr3_nt: TGCAGCGTTGAAGGTACAGGAATCTACGAGCAGTACTTC

v_call: TRBV7-2
d_call: TRBD1
j_call: TRBJ2-1
clone_size: -
cdr3_length: 19
cdr3_aa: CASSPRGTGAISYYNEQFF
cdr3_nt: TGTGCCAGCAGCCCCCGGGGGACAGGGGCCATCTCATACTACAATGAGCAGTTCTTC

v_call: TRBV12-1
d_call: -
j_call: TRBJ2-1
clone_size: few
cdr3_length: 18
cdr3_aa: CASSLGASRDRGIYEQFF
cdr3_nt: TGTGCCAGCAGCTTAGGGGCGAGCCGGGACAGGGGGATATATGAGCAGTTCTTC

v_call: TRBV28
d_call: TRBD2
j_call: TRBJ2-7
clone_size: -
cdr3_length: 14
cdr3_aa: CASRVRGGRDEQYF
cdr3_nt: TGTGCCAGCAGGGTCCGGGGGGGCCGGGACGAGCAGTACTTC

v_call: TRBV4-3
d_call: TRBD1
j_call: TRBJ1-2
clone_size: -
cdr3_length: 16
cdr3_aa: CASSQELGQFNYGYTF
cdr3_nt: TGCGCCAGCAGCCAGGAGCTGGGACAGTTCAACTATGGCTACACCTTC

v_call: TRBV19
d_call: -
j_call: TRBJ1-5
clone_size: -
cdr3_length: 15
cdr3_aa: CASSIGPEGGQPQHF
cdr3_nt: TGTGCCAGTAGTATCGGTCCCGAGGGCGGTCAGCCCCAGCATTTT

v_call: TRBV6-6
d_call: -
j_call: TRBJ2-5
clone_size: -
cdr3_length: 13
cdr3_aa: CASSMGRQETQYF
cdr3_nt: TGTGCCAGCAGTATGGGGCGTCAAGAGACCCAGTACTTC

v_call: TRBV7-2
d_call: TRBD1
j_call: TRBJ1-5
clone_size: -
cdr3_length: 16
cdr3_aa: CASSPIDRVGNQPQHF
cdr3_nt: TGTGCCAGCAGCCCGATCGACAGGGTTGGAAATCAGCCCCAGCATTTT